This record covers a single TCR beta chain. A much larger clone sits a single nucleotide away, making a read error possible. The record originates from a study of tumor-infiltrating lymphocytes in oesophageal squamous cell carcinoma. TCRdb reprocessed the PCR reads with MiXCR, giving one entry per CDR3 protein. The sample lists roughly 20,000 distinct CDR3 sequences; 35% to 45% were seen once. This CDR3 has 15 amino acids. Source material: esophageal tumor tissue. The sequence was obtained from a male donor with esophageal squamous cell carcinoma. The V gene is TRBV5-3, the J gene TRBJ2-4, with 11 bases identical to TRBD2. TRBV5-3 is an ORF, with its function uncertain. CDR3 loop: CASSHRGSGRGEQYF. The CDR3 region has the DNA TGCGCCAGCAGCCACAGGGGTAGCGGGAGGGGGGAGCAGTACTTC.